This passage covers 25 T cell receptor beta chains from one sample sequenced in a study of human T cells and chemical hapten exposure (dated by TCRdb to about 2021). Receptor libraries were prepared by RACE. Sequenced using a NextSeq 500. TCRdb passed the public sequencing reads through fastp at Q25 and MiXCR, retaining productive beta sequences. Identical CDR3 proteins give one entry, which carries the most common genes and DNA. This sample has tens of thousands of distinct CDR3 sequences in its table, and approximately 11% of those were observed once. The ten largest account for around 2.5% of the sample. Read against the paper, the sample's time point label means: patch test 3, about 24 weeks after DPC sensitization. The sample's treatment or condition label, in plain terms: therapeutic diphenylcyclopropenone sensitization with weekly scalp DPC. Unfractionated whole blood was collected in Tempus Blood RNA tubes, and total RNA was extracted from that blood.

The sequenced sample was whole blood, obtained in connection with sensitization to the hapten diphenylcyclopropenone (DPC). All receptors derive from a woman aged 40-49 years with alopecia areata. Some clones in this sample may be carry-over from other donors' samples.

This clonotype was observed a handful of times. The gene calls are TRBV28 and TRBJ1-5; D gene ambiguous. The CDR3 runs to 16 residues. Per the germline V gene, CDR1 is MDHEN and CDR2 is SYDVKM. The V end was cut by 3 bases, the J end by 0 bases, with 12 bases between. The DNA for the CDR3 is TGTGCCAGCAGTTTTGTACGGAGTTATAGCAATCAGCCCCAGCATTTT. It yields the protein CASSFVRSYSNQPQHF.

The sample holds a few counts of this clonotype. J is TRBJ1-4 and V is TRBV2; perhaps TRBD1 as D (5 bases). Germline-derived CDR1 and CDR2 are SNHLY and FYNNEI. V was clipped by 6 bases and J by 8 bases, with 13 bases between them. The CDR3 sequence is 13 residues long. This CDR3 is CASRVRWGEKLFF. The CDR3 nucleotides read TGTGCCAGCAGAGTCCGTTGGGGGGAAAAACTGTTTTTT.

In this sample, this clonotype turned up many times. The genes are TRBV27 and TRBJ1-5; D ambiguous. There are 15 residues in the CDR3. CDR1 is MNHEY and CDR2 is SMNVEV in the germline V gene (reference sequence). Trimming left V 10 bases short and J 0 bases short, with 16 bases between. Here the CDR3 DNA reads TGTGCCACCCTGATGGGAGCTAATAGCAATCAGCCCCAGCATTTT. It codes for CATLMGANSNQPQHF.

On this clonotype itself: Because it lacks the conserved phenylalanine or tryptophan at the end, this CDR3 is likely a read error. The rearrangement joins TRBV10-3 to TRBJ1-1; D is uncertain. The CDR3 has 14 residues. CDR1 and CDR2 (germline): ENHRY, SYGVKD. V shed 3 bases and J shed 0 bases, with 8 bases lying between them. For the CDR3, the DNA is TGTGCCATCAGTGACGTGACGATGAACACTGAAGCTTTCTTA. Protein product: CAISDVTMNTEAFL.

CDR3 DNA sequence: TGTGCCACTTCCTCAGGCACTTCGCAGAGGGAGACCCAGTACTTC. Encoded protein: CATSSGTSQRETQYF. The genes are TRBV10-3 and TRBJ2-5; no definite D call. This CDR3 has 15 amino acids. The germline V gene has CDR1 ENHRY and CDR2 SYGVKD. V shed 10 bases and J shed 5 bases, with 23 bases lying between them.

The J gene is TRBJ2-1, the V gene TRBV29-1; 7 bases agree with TRBD1. Germline V lookup: CDR1 SQVTM, CDR2 ANQGSEA. CDR3 length: 13 residues. The V and J ends lost 7 bases and 7 bases, in that order; junction bases with no gene match: 10. CDR3 residues: CSAADRERNEQFF. CDR3 bases: TGCAGCGCAGCTGACAGGGAGAGAAATGAGCAGTTCTTC.

This clonotype was found many times. The chain employs TRBV14 and TRBJ1-1; 10 bases line up with TRBD1. The V gene's germline CDR1 is SGHDN and CDR2 FVKESK. V lost 2 bases and J lost 7; bases outside the gene matches: 1. This CDR3 comprises 13 residues. The DNA of the CDR3 is TGTGCCAGCAGCCAAAGGACAGGGGGTGAAGCTTTCTTT. Encoded protein: CASSQRTGGEAFF.

This clonotype was seen only a few times. This chain connects TRBV11-3 to TRBJ1-5, with D perhaps TRBD1 (5 bases). Trimming removed 8 bases from V and 3 bases from J, with 14 bases in between. The CDR3 loop spans 14 amino acids. Germline V CDR1 and CDR2: SGHNT, YENEEA. CDR3 in amino acids: CASARRTINQPQHF. The CDR3 DNA reads TGTGCCAGCGCCAGGCGGACAATCAATCAGCCCCAGCATTTT.

A few counts support this clonotype. The chain joins TRBV7-2 to TRBJ1-2; unclear D gene. With 8 bases removed from V and 0 bases from J, the gap between germline ends came to 16 bases. Looked up from germline, CDR1 is SGHTA and CDR2 is FQGNSA. The CDR3 runs 15 residues. The CDR3 loop is CASAPFGGTNYGYTF. The CDR3 nucleotides are TGTGCCAGCGCTCCCTTTGGCGGTACTAACTATGGCTACACCTTC.

This clonotype was detected many times. The CDR3 DNA sequence: TGTGCCAGCAGCTTAGCCGCCGGACTATACAATGAGCAGTTCTTC. Its translation: CASSLAAGLYNEQFF. V and J are TRBV7-2 and TRBJ2-1; possible D gene TRBD2, 6 bases. The CDR3 totals 15 residues. V was shortened by 0 bases and J by 4 bases, with 10 bases between the two germline ends. CDR1 SGHTA and CDR2 FQGNSA come from the germline V gene.

The V and J genes are TRBV29-1 and TRBJ2-2; D perhaps matches TRBD2 (5 bases). Germline V lookup: CDR1 SQVTM, CDR2 ANQGSEA. This CDR3 contains 14 residues. V lost 6 bases to trimming and J lost 0 bases, with 11 bases between them. The CDR3 sequence: CSVREISNTGELFF. In DNA, the CDR3 is TGCAGCGTGAGGGAAATTTCGAACACCGGGGAGCTGTTTTTT.

Many counts were recorded for this clonotype. The DNA of the CDR3 is TGTGCCAGCAGCCAAGTAAACAGATACTATGGCTACACCTTC. Translating gives CASSQVNRYYGYTF. This chain uses TRBV14 with TRBJ1-2; D call uncertain. CDR1 and CDR2 from the germline V gene are SGHDN and FVKESK. This CDR3 comprises 14 residues. The V gene lost 1 base and the J gene lost 3 bases, with 9 bases spanning the gap.

This clonotype came up a few times. The chain couples TRBV18 to TRBJ2-7; D is uncertain. The CDR3 sequence is 16 residues long. Trimming removed 0 bases at V and 6 bases at J, with 18 bases between. Germline CDR1 KGHSH, CDR2 LQKENI. CDR3 residues: CASSPPIGRMGLEQYF. DNA of the CDR3: TGTGCCAGCTCACCACCGATTGGGCGGATGGGCCTCGAGCAGTACTTC.

This clonotype was detected ten times or more. The chain joins TRBV7-9 to TRBJ2-7; D remains ambiguous. Germline CDR1 reads SEHNR; CDR2 reads FQNEAQ (reference sequence). The CDR3 has 13 amino acids. V gave up 1 base and J gave up 6 bases, with 10 bases separating them. The CDR3 region is CASSLGSSFEQYF. Written as DNA, the CDR3 is TGTGCCAGCAGCTTAGGTAGTAGCTTCGAGCAGTACTTC.

In its sample, this clonotype was seen many times. V gene TRBV19 combines with J gene TRBJ1-5, with D uncertain. The V gene lost 10 bases and the J gene lost 5 bases, with 15 bases spanning the gap. Germline CDR1 and CDR2: LNHDA and SQIVND (reference sequence). The CDR3 covers 13 residues. The DNA for the CDR3 is TGTGCCACCTCCTCGACCCGTGATCAGCCCCAGCATTTT. It specifies CATSSTRDQPQHF.

The chain couples TRBV20-1 to TRBJ2-1, with D possibly matching TRBD2 (5 bases). Germline V gene sequence: CDR1 DFQATT, CDR2 SNEGSKA (reference sequence). V lost 3 bases, J lost 6 bases, and 15 bases lay in between. This CDR3 has 14 amino acids. CDR3 bases: TGCAGTGCTAGTCAGGCGGGTCTAATCAATGAGCAGTTCTTC. Residues: CSASQAGLINEQFF.

This clonotype was counted between two and nine times. J is TRBJ2-7 and V is TRBV28; the match to TRBD2 covers 7 bases. V was pared by 3 bases and J by 3 bases, with 5 bases of the junction left unmatched. The CDR3 spans 14 residues. CDR1 is MDHEN and CDR2 is SYDVKM in the germline V gene. The CDR3 region is CASSFHGGSYEQYF. The CDR3 DNA reads TGTGCCAGCAGTTTCCACGGGGGGAGCTACGAGCAGTACTTC.

The V and J genes are TRBV20-1 and TRBJ1-2; no reliable D call. The germline CDR1 and CDR2 sequences are DFQATT and SNEGSKA (reference sequence). CDR3 length: 15 residues. Trimming left V 0 bases short and J 4 bases short, with 15 bases between. The DNA for the CDR3 is TGCAGTGCTAGAGATCCCCTAGGCGTGGGCTATGGCTACACCTTC. Encoded protein: CSARDPLGVGYGYTF.

The J gene is TRBJ2-1, the V gene TRBV11-1, with 11 bases matching TRBD2. The germline V gene has CDR1 SGHAT and CDR2 FQDESV (reference sequence). The CDR3 is 14 residues long. Trimming at V came to 3 bases and at J to 8 bases, leaving 3 bases not matched to a gene. In nucleotides, the CDR3 is TGTGCCAGCAGCTTTACTAGCGGGAGCTATGAGCAGTTCTTC. Its translation: CASSFTSGSYEQFF.

This clonotype turned up a few times. The chain couples TRBV28 to TRBJ2-5; D remains unclear. Germline-derived CDR1 and CDR2 are MDHEN and SYDVKM. With 6 bases removed from V and 0 bases from J, the gap between germline ends came to 14 bases. This CDR3 comprises 15 residues. The CDR3 DNA sequence: TGTGCCAGCAGGTGGAGCGTTCAGAACCAAGAGACCCAGTACTTC. It specifies CASRWSVQNQETQYF.

V and J are TRBV27 and TRBJ1-2; D may be TRBD1 (6 bases). V was pared by 2 bases and J by 4 bases, with 11 bases between. Germline V gene lookup returns CDR1 MNHEY and CDR2 SMNVEV (reference sequence). CDR3 length: 14 amino acids. CDR3 in DNA: TGTGCCAGCAGTTTAGGGGCAGGGGTCTATGGCTACACCTTC. Translating it yields CASSLGAGVYGYTF.

This clonotype was observed a handful of times. The chain carries TRBV2 and TRBJ2-3; 8 nucleotides align to TRBD2. The V gene's germline CDR1 is SNHLY and CDR2 FYNNEI. CDR3 size: 14 residues. Trimming removed 6 bases from V and 4 bases from J; junction bases left unmatched: 6. CDR3 bases: TGTGCCAGCAGGCCGGGACTAGTCCCAGATACGCAGTATTTT. Protein: CASRPGLVPDTQYF.

The J gene is TRBJ1-2, the V gene TRBV29-1; D is undetermined. This CDR3 is 15 amino acids long. Germline CDR1 and CDR2: SQVTM and ANQGSEA. Trimming took off 2 bases at V and 0 bases at J, with 13 bases between the two ends. CDR3 coding DNA: TGCAGCGTTGAATTTCGGGCAGAAGCTAACTATGGCTACACCTTC. Translation gives CSVEFRAEANYGYTF.

This clonotype showed up many times. The chain is built from TRBV29-1 and TRBJ1-1; TRBD1 is a possible D gene (6 bases). The CDR3 is 13 amino acids. Germline CDR1 and CDR2: SQVTM and ANQGSEA. V was clipped by 7 bases and J by 4 bases, with 16 bases between them. CDR3 region: CSGGHLGGTEAFF. The CDR3, as DNA: TGCAGCGGGGGACACCTCGGCGGCACTGAAGCTTTCTTT.

This clonotype has a count of ten or more. The chain recombines TRBV7-9 with TRBJ2-3, with D perhaps TRBD2 (6 bases). The germline CDR1 and CDR2 sequences are SEHNR and FQNEAQ (reference sequence). Trimming left V 6 bases short and J 5 bases short, with 15 bases between. CDR3 length: 14 amino acids. The CDR3 loop reads CASSSGEEKDTQYF. CDR3 nucleotides: TGTGCCAGCAGTTCTGGGGAGGAGAAAGATACGCAGTATTTT.